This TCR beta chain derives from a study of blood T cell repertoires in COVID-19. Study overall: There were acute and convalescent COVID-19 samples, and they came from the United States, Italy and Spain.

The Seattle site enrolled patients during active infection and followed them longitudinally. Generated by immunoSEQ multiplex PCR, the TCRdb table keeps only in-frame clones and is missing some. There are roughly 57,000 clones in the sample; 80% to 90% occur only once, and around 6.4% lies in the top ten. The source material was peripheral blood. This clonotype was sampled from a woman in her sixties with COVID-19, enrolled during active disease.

CDR3 nucleotide sequence: TGTGCCAGCAGCTTAGGCCCGGGACAGGGGAGTTCTAATGAGCAGTTCTTC. Translating it yields CASSLGPGQGSSNEQFF. This chain links TRBV11-3 with TRBJ2-1; 10 nucleotides agree with TRBD1. The germline V gene has CDR1 SGHNT and CDR2 YENEEA. V trimming: 1 base; J trimming: 7 bases; junction bases outside the gene matches: 10. The CDR3 runs to 17 residues.